These 16 T cell receptor beta chains were sequenced from one sample in a study of blood T cell repertoires in COVID-19. This table comes from immunoSEQ multiplex PCR, and its TCRdb copy is limited to in-frame clones, with some not included. The sample shows 100,000 to 150,000 clones, approximately 85% of them seen only once. Material for sequencing was peripheral blood. All receptors derive from a woman aged 80 or over with COVID-19, enrolled during active disease.

This chain joins TRBV9 and TRBJ2-3; maybe TRBD2 (5 bases). The CDR3 covers 18 residues. Germline-derived CDR1 and CDR2 are SGDLS and YYNGEE. Trimming stripped 3 bases from V and 4 bases from J, with 24 bases between. Here the CDR3 reads CASSAPGFAISRPDTQYF. Written as DNA, the CDR3 is TGTGCCAGCAGCGCTCCGGGATTTGCCATTTCCCGCCCAGATACGCAGTATTTT. Combining the CDR3 with reference TRBV9 and TRBJ2-3 gives the whole variable domain DSGVTQTPKHLITATGQRVTLRCSPRSGDLSVYWYQQSLDQGLQFLIQYYNGEERAKGNILERFSAQQFPDLHSELNLSSLELGDSALYFCASSAPGFAISRPDTQYFGPGTRLTVL.

Many counts were recorded for this clone. The chain employs TRBV12-3 or TRBV12-4 and TRBJ2-7, with 8 nucleotides matching TRBD2. With V trimmed by 3 bases and J by 6 bases, 4 bases remained unmatched. This CDR3 comprises 13 residues. The CDR3 DNA sequence: TGTGCCAGCAGTTTGGAACTAGCGGTCGAGCAGTACTTC. Its translation is CASSLELAVEQYF.

The gene calls are TRBV7-7 and TRBJ1-2; a possible D gene is TRBD1 (6 bases). Germline assignment: CDR1 SSHAT and CDR2 FNYEAQ (reference sequence). This CDR3 comprises 19 residues. V lost 0 bases and J 4 bases, leaving 24 bases between the germline ends. DNA of the CDR3: TGTGCCAGCAGCTTAGCACTGGGGGCACCCTATGGTCGACCCTATGGCTACACCTTC. This translates into CASSLALGAPYGRPYGYTF. Full variable domain (outside the CDR3, taken from reference TRBV7-7 and TRBJ1-2): GAGVSQSPRYKVTKRGQDVTLRCDPISSHATLYWYQQALGQGPEFLTYFNYEAQPDKSGLPSDRFSAERPEGSISTLTIQRTEQRDSAMYRCASSLALGAPYGRPYGYTFGSGTRLTVV.

The V gene is TRBV15, the J gene TRBJ1-1; TRBD1 might be the D (6 bases). This CDR3 is built from 14 residues. V was shortened by 5 bases and J by 5 bases, with 15 bases between the two germline ends. Germline values: CDR1 LNHNV, CDR2 YYDKDF (reference sequence). The CDR3 region has the DNA TGTGCCACCAGCCCTGGACAGCGGATGACTGAAGCTTTCTTT. This encodes CATSPGQRMTEAFF.

In nucleotides, the CDR3 is TGTGCCAGCAGGACTCAGGGGGGCGGCTACACCTTC. This encodes CASRTQGGGYTF. The V gene is TRBV12-3 or TRBV12-4, the J gene TRBJ1-2; 7 bases line up with TRBD1. Trimming removed 6 bases from V and 8 bases from J; junction bases left unmatched: 6. CDR3 length: 12 amino acids.

V usage is TRBV28 and J usage is TRBJ2-7; D is possibly TRBD2 (5 bases). Germline loops: CDR1 MDHEN, CDR2 SYDVKM. There are 12 residues in the CDR3. The germline V and J ends were trimmed by 10 bases and 4 bases, with 14 bases remaining between them. This chain's CDR3 is CATLGSGYEQYF. CDR3 sequence (DNA): TGTGCCACCCTGGGGAGCGGTTACGAGCAGTACTTC.

The chain employs TRBV27 and TRBJ2-1; 15 bases fit TRBD2. Germline V lookup: CDR1 MNHEY, CDR2 SMNVEV (reference sequence). The V gene end was trimmed by 5 bases and the J gene end by 0 bases; junction bases not matched to a gene: 8. The CDR3 contains 19 residues. CDR3 in DNA: TGTGCCAGCAGTAAGCCGGGACTAGCGGGAGGCAGCTCCTACAATGAGCAGTTCTTC. Protein sequence: CASSKPGLAGGSSYNEQFF.

The chain is built from TRBV29-1 and TRBJ2-5; TRBD1 is a possible D gene (5 bases). The V and J ends lost 4 bases and 0 bases respectively, with 12 bases between them. Germline CDR1 SQVTM, CDR2 ANQGSEA. The CDR3 covers 14 residues. Written as DNA, the CDR3 is TGCAGCGTTGTGGACACACGTTACCAAGAGACCCAGTACTTC. Translation gives CSVVDTRYQETQYF.

The chain carries TRBV5-8 and TRBJ1-4, with D possibly TRBD1 on 6 matching bases. In germline, CDR1 is SGHTS, CDR2 YDEGEE. This CDR3 has 15 residues. V was trimmed by 5 bases and J by 8 bases, leaving 19 bases between them. The CDR3 region is CASRGQLSSGEKLFF. The CDR3 nucleotides read TGTGCCAGCAGGGGACAACTCAGTTCGGGCGAAAAACTGTTTTTT.

The chain combines TRBV4-1 with TRBJ2-3; 7 bases match TRBD1. CDR1 and CDR2 from the germline V gene are MGHRA and YSYEKL. The V segment lost 2 bases and the J segment 0 bases; nucleotides outside the gene matches: 8. The CDR3 covers 17 residues. The CDR3 nucleotides are TGCGCCAGCAGCCAAACACCGAAGGGGGCTAGCACAGATACGCAGTATTTT. As protein: CASSQTPKGASTDTQYF.

V and J are TRBV19 and TRBJ1-2, with 7 bases identical to TRBD1. CDR1 and CDR2 (germline): LNHDA, SQIVND (reference sequence). J was trimmed by 6 bases and V by 3 bases; bases with no gene match: 7. This CDR3 is 14 amino acids long. The CDR3 region is CASSITGARDGYTF. CDR3 DNA: TGTGCCAGTAGTATTACAGGGGCCCGCGATGGCTACACCTTC.

V usage is TRBV5-6 and J usage is TRBJ2-1, with D possibly TRBD2 on 5 matching bases. Germline values: CDR1 SGHDT, CDR2 YYEEEE. V was trimmed by 0 bases and J by 5 bases, leaving 15 bases between them. The CDR3 runs 16 residues. Here the CDR3 DNA reads TGTGCCAGCAGCTTGGGAACGGGGTACCACCACAATGAGCAGTTCTTC. It specifies CASSLGTGYHHNEQFF.

This chain links TRBV6-2 or TRBV6-3 with TRBJ2-3; 14 bases are shared with TRBD2. J was trimmed by 2 bases and V by 4 bases; bases with no gene match: 11. Germline V gene lookup returns CDR1 MNHEY and CDR2 SVGEGT. The CDR3 contains 19 residues. CDR3 in DNA: TGTGCCAGCAGTTCACCTCGACTAGCGGGAGGGCCCATCACAGATACGCAGTATTTT. Translating it yields CASSSPRLAGGPITDTQYF.

The chain joins TRBV5-4 to TRBJ1-4; D ambiguous. The germline V gene encodes CDR1 SGHNT and CDR2 YYREEE (reference sequence). Trimming stripped 0 bases from V and 7 bases from J, with 10 bases between. The CDR3 is 14 residues long. Here the CDR3 reads CASSLDLQSEKLFF. The CDR3 DNA is TGTGCCAGCAGCTTGGACCTCCAGTCTGAAAAACTGTTTTTT.

The chain is built from TRBV27 and TRBJ1-4, with 8 bases fitting TRBD1. The CDR3 runs 16 residues. The V gene's germline CDR1 is MNHEY and CDR2 SMNVEV (reference sequence). The V segment lost 5 bases and the J segment 10 bases; nucleotides outside the gene matches: 15. The CDR3 sequence: CASSRHPGTGAGKLFF. In DNA, the CDR3 is TGTGCCAGCAGTCGACACCCCGGGACAGGAGCCGGAAAACTGTTTTTT. Looking up the rest from reference TRBV27 and TRBJ1-4 gives the full variable domain: EAQVTQNPRYLITVTGKKLTVTCSQNMNHEYMSWYRQDPGLGLRQIYYSMNVEVTDKGDVPEGYKVSRKEKRNFPLILESPSPNQTSLYFCASSRHPGTGAGKLFFGSGTQLSVL.

This sequence joins TRBV4-3 and TRBJ2-3, with 7 positions matching TRBD1. Germline V gene data show CDR1 as LGHNA and CDR2 as YSLEER. CDR3 length equals 16 residues. J was trimmed by 0 bases and V by 3 bases; bases with no gene match: 6. The CDR3 is CASSHAGTASTDTQYF. The CDR3 bases are TGCGCCAGCAGCCATGCCGGGACAGCTAGCACAGATACGCAGTATTTT.